Described below is a single TCR beta chain sequence and its context. The entry originates in a study of blood T cell repertoires in COVID-19. On the study more broadly: Whether acute or convalescent, the COVID-19 samples came from the United States, Italy and Spain.

Profiling relied on immunoSEQ multiplex PCR, and the TCRdb table lists in-frame clones only, not all of them. The sample includes around 300,000 clones, about 82% seen only once; the top ten take approximately 7.9%. The CDR3 loop spans 11 amino acids. Trimming cost V 6 bases and J 7 bases, with 7 bases left between them. This chain links TRBV12-3 or TRBV12-4 with TRBJ2-1, with no clear D. The sequence was collected from a human donor in a cohort sampled during active COVID-19. Sequencing input: peripheral blood. CDR3 in amino acids: CASRGLNEQFF. CDR3 DNA: TGTGCCAGCAGGGGCCTTAATGAGCAGTTCTTC.